This T cell receptor (beta chain) came from a study of response to subunit inactivated influenza vaccine. The sample holds a few counts of this clonotype. Its specificity is unknown. In germline, CDR1 is SGHRS, CDR2 YFSETQ. The CDR3 sequence is 12 residues long. The germline V and J ends were trimmed by 4 bases and 6 bases, with 10 bases remaining between them. Each CDR3 protein gets one entry after TCRdb re-called the RT-PCR reads with MiXCR. The sample has roughly 570,000 distinct CDR3 sequences, 12% to 15% seen once. General study findings and limits: Every seasonal influenza vaccination brings in few new T cells, the authors suggested.

This specimen was PBMCs from blood, taken approximately 12 days after vaccination. The rearrangement uses TRBV5-1 and TRBJ1-1, with D tentatively TRBD1 (6 bases). This clonotype was obtained from a man aged 50-60 years who received an inactivated influenza vaccine. Here the CDR3 DNA reads TGCGCCAGCAGCACTACAGGGTCTGAAGCTTTCTTT. Its translation: CASSTTGSEAFF.